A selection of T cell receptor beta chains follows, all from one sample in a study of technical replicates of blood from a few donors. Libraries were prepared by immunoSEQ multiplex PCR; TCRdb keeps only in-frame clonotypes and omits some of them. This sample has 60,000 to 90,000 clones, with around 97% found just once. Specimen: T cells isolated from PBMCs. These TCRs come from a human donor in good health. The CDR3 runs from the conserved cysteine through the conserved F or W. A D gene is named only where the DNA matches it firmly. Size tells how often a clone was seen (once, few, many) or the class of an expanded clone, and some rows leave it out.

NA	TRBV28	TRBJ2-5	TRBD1	CASSLPTGWETQYF	TGTGCCAGCAGTTTACCGACAGGGTGGGAGACCCAGTACTTC
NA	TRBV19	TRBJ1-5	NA	CASSMGGYSNQPQHF	TGTGCCAGTAGTATGGGGGGATATAGCAATCAGCCCCAGCATTTT
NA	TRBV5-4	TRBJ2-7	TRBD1	CASSRDSSLYEQYF	TGTGCCAGCAGCCGGGACAGTAGTCTCTACGAGCAGTACTTC
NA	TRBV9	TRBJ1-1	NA	CASSTKPGVNTEAFF	TGTGCCAGCAGCACCAAACCGGGGGTGAACACTGAAGCTTTCTTT
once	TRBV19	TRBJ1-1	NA	CAALGTEAFF	TGTGCCGCCCTCGGCACTGAAGCTTTCTTT
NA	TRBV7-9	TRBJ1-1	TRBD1	CASIPRGQGGMHTEAFF	TGTGCCAGCATTCCCCGGGGACAGGGAGGTATGCACACTGAAGCTTTCTTT
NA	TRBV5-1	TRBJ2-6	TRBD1	CASSLIGTASGANVLTF	TGCGCCAGCAGCTTGATAGGGACAGCCTCTGGGGCCAACGTCCTGACTTTC
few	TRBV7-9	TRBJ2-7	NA	CASSFLARGYEQYF	TGTGCCAGCAGCTTTCTAGCCAGGGGCTACGAGCAGTACTTC
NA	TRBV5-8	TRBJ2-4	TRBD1	CASSPGGTGSNIQYF	TGTGCCAGCAGCCCCGGAGGGACAGGGTCCAACATTCAGTACTTC
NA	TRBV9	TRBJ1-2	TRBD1	CASRGTGISYGYTF	TGTGCCAGCAGAGGGACAGGGATATCCTATGGCTACACCTTC
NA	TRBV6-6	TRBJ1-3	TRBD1	CASSYSLDRGNTIYF	TGTGCCAGCAGTTATAGTCTGGACAGGGGAAACACCATATATTTT
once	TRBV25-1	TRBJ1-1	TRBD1	CASSDITGGGTEAFF	TGTGCCAGCAGTGATATTACAGGGGGCGGAACTGAAGCTTTCTTT
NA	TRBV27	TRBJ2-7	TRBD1	CASSPFEARQGRYGEQYF	TGTGCCAGCAGTCCGTTCGAGGCACGACAGGGGAGGTATGGCGAGCAGTACTTC
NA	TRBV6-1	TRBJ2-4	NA	CASSEFTGRLAKNIQYF	TGTGCCAGCAGTGAATTTACAGGCCGACTAGCCAAAAACATTCAGTACTTC
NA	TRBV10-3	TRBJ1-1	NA	CAISEVGQGNTEAFF	TGTGCCATCAGTGAGGTGGGGCAGGGGAACACTGAAGCTTTCTTT
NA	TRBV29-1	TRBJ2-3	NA	CSVPPNTDTQYF	TGCAGCGTCCCGCCTAACACAGATACGCAGTATTTT
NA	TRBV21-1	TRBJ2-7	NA	CASSKGHLAGGEQYF	TGTGCCAGCAGCAAAGGTCACCTAGCGGGAGGCGAGCAGTACTTC
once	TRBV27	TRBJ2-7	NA	CASSLSPFPTYEQYF	TGTGCCAGCAGTTTATCGCCATTTCCTACCTACGAGCAGTACTTC
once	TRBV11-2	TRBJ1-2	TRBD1	CASSLGQGYGYTF	TGTGCCAGCAGCTTGGGACAGGGGTATGGCTACACCTTC
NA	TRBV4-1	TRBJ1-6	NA	CASSQEEQRPSYNSPLHF	TGCGCCAGCAGCCAAGAGGAACAGAGACCCTCCTATAATTCACCCCTCCACTTT
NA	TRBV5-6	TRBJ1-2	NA	CASLNRARNYGYTF	TGTGCCAGCCTCAACAGGGCTCGGAACTATGGCTACACCTTC
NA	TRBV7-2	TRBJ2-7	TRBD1	CASSSPGTGGDEQYF	TGTGCCAGCAGCTCCCCCGGGACAGGGGGAGACGAGCAGTACTTC
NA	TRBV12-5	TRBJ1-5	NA	CASDFNQPQHF	TGTGCTAGTGACTTCAATCAGCCCCAGCATTTT
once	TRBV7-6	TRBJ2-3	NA	CASSHGGTGRYTDTQYF	TGTGCCAGCAGCCATGGGGGTACTGGGAGGTACACAGATACGCAGTATTTT
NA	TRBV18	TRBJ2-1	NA	CASSPPTRDHEQFF	TGTGCCAGCTCACCACCGACTAGAGACCATGAGCAGTTCTTC
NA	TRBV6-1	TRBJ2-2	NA	CGGRGPTGELFF	TGTGGAGGGCGGGGACCGACCGGGGAGCTGTTTTTT
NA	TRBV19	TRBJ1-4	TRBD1	CASSFRQGDEKLFF	TGTGCCAGTAGTTTTAGACAGGGCGATGAAAAACTGTTTTTT
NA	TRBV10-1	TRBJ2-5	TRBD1	CASSGRQGLGETQYF	TGCGCCAGCAGTGGGAGACAGGGATTAGGAGAGACCCAGTACTTC
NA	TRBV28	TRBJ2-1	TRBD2	CASSSSGSGSEQFF	TGTGCCAGCAGTTCGTCAGGGAGCGGGAGTGAGCAGTTCTTC
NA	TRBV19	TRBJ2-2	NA	CASTLGGLNTGELFF	TGTGCCAGCACCCTCGGAGGGCTTAACACCGGGGAGCTGTTTTTT